What follows is one T cell receptor (beta chain) and its context. Its antigen target is currently unknown. Per-base qualities were not stored, and no clone one base away is much larger. The method was 5' RACE. Sequencing was carried out with an Illumina HiSeq 2500. A second 7 to 11 cycle PCR used a sample-barcoded 5' primer and a J-beta primer mix. A template-switch 5' adaptor carrying 12 random nucleotides introduced a unique molecular identifier onto each TCR beta cDNA molecule. Each sample yielded at least 3 million CDR3-containing paired-end reads. All of the RNA was converted into first-strand cDNA using the Mint cDNA synthesis kit, with a TRBC-specific oligonucleotide serving as the primer. After uracil-DNA glycosylase treatment, a first 18-cycle PCR used universal primers M1SS and BC2_uni_R on all cDNA. In the authors' own workflow: Normalization of each sample was performed by random selection of 1 million high-quality reads, each carrying a distinct molecular identifier. Reads with shared molecular identifiers were discarded instead of being binned into consensus sequences. CDR3 identification, clonotype clustering and error correction used MiTCR with a Q25 quality threshold and the strictest error-elimination algorithm. A nonparametric unseen species model using Euler transformation provided a lower-bound estimate of total TCR beta diversity. Clones were called with MiXCR by TCRdb after fastp trimmed the public reads at Q25, and only in-frame beta chains were retained. Merged by CDR3 protein, the rows form single entries marked with the most common genes and DNA. The V and J calls here are based on TCRdb, not the publication. Counted in this sample were under 1,000,000 distinct CDR3 sequences; approximately 35% of them appeared once. Approximately 12% of the sample belongs to the ten largest clones.

The source of the sample is a study of blood T cells in healthy people across ages (dated by TCRdb to between 2014 and 2016). Turning to the overall study: In model experiments, template switching captured roughly one uniquely barcoded TCR beta cDNA molecule for every two T cells. The donors were divided into four age groups: young (average roughly 17 years), middle-aged (around 41), aged (about 60) and long-lived (roughly 82). The study measured age-related changes in TCR beta repertoire diversity using deep sequencing normalized with unique cDNA molecular identifiers. The study analyzed two additional independent replicas of 1 million unique cDNA reads from the same blood draw for two donors, one aged 18 to 30 and one aged 80 or older. Donors of different ages were randomly distributed across sequencing lanes to avoid experimental bias. Broader findings and caveats from the paper: The long-lived group showed more naive CD4+ T cells, fewer expanded clones and increased TCR diversity than the aged group, suggesting age selection. Since profiling was done on bulk unsorted PBMCs, naive and antigen-experienced compartments could not be conclusively compared. Estimates of total diversity based on one million sequenced T cells were regarded as lower bounds and as underestimates. As age increased, observed TCR beta diversity per million T cells dropped in a roughly linear way, and a significant reduction was already evident by age about 40. Observed TCR beta diversity correlated strongly with the percentage of naive T cells measured by flow cytometry. The CMV infection status of donors was not known, potentially confounding age-related changes in expanded clonotypes.

Donors were a few dozen systemically healthy Caucasian individuals from Russia aged roughly 6 to 95 years. Each donor gave approximately 9.4 milliliters of peripheral blood, drawn into EDTA-treated Vacutainer tubes. Ficoll-Paque density-gradient centrifugation was used to isolate PBMCs, with at least 6 million per sample. Trizol reagent was used to extract total RNA from PBMCs, with at least 6 micrograms per sample. For every donor, an aliquot of PBMCs went through flow cytometry to measure the percentages of naive CD45RAhigh/CD27high T cells. Taken from cysteine to phenylalanine, the CDR3 has 13 residues. Only CDR3 DNA remains: 39 bases, in frame from the first base. From a lookup of the germline V gene, CDR1 and CDR2 are MDHEN and SYDVKM. The V end gives up 11 bases and the J end 4 bases, leaving 5 bases in the junction not matched to a gene.

The rearrangement combines TRBV28 with TRBJ1-4; TRBD1 lines up with 9 middle nucleotides. Sequencing was carried out using blood. This TCR was recovered from a man younger than 35 in good health. This receptor has the CDR3 CAGGTGLNEKLFF. DNA sequence: TGTGCCGGCGGGACAGGGCTTAATGAAAAACTGTTTTTT.